This TCR beta chain came from a study of vaccination and CD4 T cells after COVID-19. Study overall: Post-COVID sampling occurred a median about 110 days after diagnosis (range 35 to 161). Overlapping peptides covering the spike proteins of SARS-CoV-2, HCoV-NL63, HCoV-OC43 and HCoV-229E were added to stimulate cells.

The CDR3 runs to 15 residues. Looked up from germline, CDR1 is SGHVS and CDR2 is FQNEAQ. V lost 3 bases, J lost 4 bases, and 6 bases stayed unmatched. Scientists ran DNA taken from cultured CD4+ T cells through the Oncomine TCR Beta short-read assay for sequencing. TCRdb reprocessed the PCR reads with MiXCR, giving one entry per CDR3 protein. The sample contains around 8,100 distinct CDR3 sequences, approximately 54% of which appear only once. As concerns this clonotype: The antigen remains unidentified.

As for treatment: roughly 10-day PBMC culture with coronavirus spike peptide pools or control peptides (ViraFEST assay). Sequencing was carried out using CD4+ T cells from blood, cultured in vitro. The receptor's source is a human donor who had recovered from COVID-19. V gene TRBV7-8 combines with J gene TRBJ2-3; 8 bases are a match to TRBD1. The CDR3 nucleotides read TGTGCCAGCAGCTTGCAGGGGGCAGGGGCAGATACGCAGTATTTT. The encoded protein is CASSLQGAGADTQYF. The entire variable domain, with the rest obtained from reference TRBV7-8 and TRBJ2-3, is as follows: GAGVSQSPRYKVAKRGQDVALRCDPISGHVSLFWYQQALGQGPEFLTYFQNEAQLDKSGLPSDRFFAERPEGSVSTLKIQRTQQEDSAVYLCASSLQGAGADTQYFGPGTRLTVL.